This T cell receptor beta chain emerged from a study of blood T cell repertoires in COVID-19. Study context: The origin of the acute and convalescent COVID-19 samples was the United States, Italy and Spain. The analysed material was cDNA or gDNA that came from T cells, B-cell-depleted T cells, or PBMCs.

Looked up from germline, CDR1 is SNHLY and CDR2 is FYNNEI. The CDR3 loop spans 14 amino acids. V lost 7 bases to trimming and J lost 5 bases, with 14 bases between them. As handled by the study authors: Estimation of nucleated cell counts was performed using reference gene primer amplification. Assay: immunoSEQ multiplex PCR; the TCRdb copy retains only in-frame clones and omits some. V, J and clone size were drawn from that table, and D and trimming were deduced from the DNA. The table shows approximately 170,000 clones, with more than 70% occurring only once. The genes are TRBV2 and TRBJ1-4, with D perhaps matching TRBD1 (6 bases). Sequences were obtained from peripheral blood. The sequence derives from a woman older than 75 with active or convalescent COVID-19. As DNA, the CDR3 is TGTGCCAGCATTTACAGGGTACCCAATGAAAAACTGTTTTTT. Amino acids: CASIYRVPNEKLFF. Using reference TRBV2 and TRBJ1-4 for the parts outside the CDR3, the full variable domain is EPEVTQTPSHQVTQMGQEVILRCVPISNHLYFYWYRQILGQKVEFLVSFYNNEISEKSEIFDDQFSVERPDGSNFTLKIRSTKLEDSAMYFCASIYRVPNEKLFFGSGTQLSVL.